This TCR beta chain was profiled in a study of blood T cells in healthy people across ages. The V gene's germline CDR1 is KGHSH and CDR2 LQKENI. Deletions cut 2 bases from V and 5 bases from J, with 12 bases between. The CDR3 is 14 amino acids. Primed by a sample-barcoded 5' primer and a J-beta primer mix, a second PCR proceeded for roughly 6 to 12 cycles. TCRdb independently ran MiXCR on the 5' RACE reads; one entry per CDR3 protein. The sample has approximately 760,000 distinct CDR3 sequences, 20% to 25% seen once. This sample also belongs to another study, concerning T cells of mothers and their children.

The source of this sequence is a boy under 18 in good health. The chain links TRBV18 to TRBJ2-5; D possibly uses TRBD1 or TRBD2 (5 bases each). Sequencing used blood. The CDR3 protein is CASSPILGEETQYF. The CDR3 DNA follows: TGTGCCAGCTCACCAATCTTGGGGGAGGAGACCCAGTACTTC.